A single sample gave rise to the 32 T cell receptor beta chains below, sequenced in a study of cytomegalovirus exposure and HLA in healthy donors. Primers included in the PCR were 60 Vbeta and 13 Jbeta primers. Profiled with immunoSEQ multiplex PCR; TCRdb holds only in-frame clones, not every one. The sample has about 180,000 clones; around 82% are singletons. Sequencing was carried out using PBMCs. All receptors derive from a middle-aged man in good health and CMV-seronegative.

This clone appeared a few times. The chain links TRBV2 to TRBJ1-6, with 8 positions matching TRBD1. CDR1 and CDR2 (germline): SNHLY, FYNNEI. The CDR3 contains 16 residues. V was pared by 6 bases and J by 9 bases, with 13 bases of the junction left unmatched. Written as DNA, the CDR3 is TGTGCCAGCAGCGCCCTGGGTGGGACAGGCGTTTCACCCCTCCACTTT. This sequence encodes CASSALGGTGVSPLHF.

The chain couples TRBV9 to TRBJ2-3; 7 bases map to TRBD1. This CDR3 spans 16 amino acids. The V gene's germline CDR1 is SGDLS and CDR2 YYNGEE. V trimming: 4 bases; J trimming: 3 bases; junction bases outside the gene matches: 11. The CDR3 coding sequence is TGTGCCAGCAGCCCCCGACAGGGTGAGGGGACAGATACGCAGTATTTT. This translates into CASSPRQGEGTDTQYF. Complete variable domain (other parts from reference TRBV9 and TRBJ2-3): DSGVTQTPKHLITATGQRVTLRCSPRSGDLSVYWYQQSLDQGLQFLIQYYNGEERAKGNILERFSAQQFPDLHSELNLSSLELGDSALYFCASSPRQGEGTDTQYFGPGTRLTVL.

The chain joins TRBV6-6 to TRBJ1-2; no definite D call. The germline V and J ends were trimmed by 0 bases and 4 bases, with 9 bases remaining between them. This CDR3 is 14 amino acids long. Germline V gene data show CDR1 as MNHNY and CDR2 as SVGAGI (reference sequence). CDR3 nucleotides: TGTGCCAGCAGTTACTCCGCGGGAGCCTATGGCTACACCTTC. This codes for CASSYSAGAYGYTF.

The gene calls are TRBV7-8 and TRBJ2-5; possible D gene TRBD2, 6 bases. The DNA end favors TRBJ2-7, so the J call may be wrong. The CDR3 is 17 residues long. Germline V gives CDR1 SGHVS, CDR2 FQNEAQ. The CDR3 DNA is TGTGCCAGCAGCCTGGCCTTATCCGGGACTTTCTCCTACGAGCAGTACTTC. This gives the protein CASSLALSGTFSYEQYF.

V gene TRBV2 combines with J gene TRBJ2-3; 11 bases align to TRBD2. Germline CDR1 reads SNHLY; CDR2 reads FYNNEI. V lost 5 bases to trimming and J lost 2 bases; unmatched junction nucleotides: 6. The CDR3 length is 16 residues. This CDR3 reads CASSFRTSGLTDTQYF. The CDR3 bases are TGTGCCAGCAGTTTCCGGACTAGCGGGCTCACAGATACGCAGTATTTT. The variable domain in full, with the rest retrieved from reference TRBV2 and TRBJ2-3, is EPEVTQTPSHQVTQMGQEVILRCVPISNHLYFYWYRQILGQKVEFLVSFYNNEISEKSEIFDDQFSVERPDGSNFTLKIRSTKLEDSAMYFCASSFRTSGLTDTQYFGPGTRLTVL.

This chain connects TRBV5-6 to TRBJ2-7, with a weak D call TRBD2 (5 bases). Trimming stripped 1 base from V and 2 bases from J, with 10 bases between. The V gene's germline CDR1 is SGHDT and CDR2 YYEEEE. The length of the CDR3 is 14 residues. Here the CDR3 reads CASSLRGKPYEQYF. CDR3 sequence (DNA): TGTGCCAGCAGCTTGAGAGGGAAGCCCTACGAGCAGTACTTC.

The genes are TRBV7-9 and TRBJ2-1; 9 positions match TRBD1. The germline V gene has CDR1 SEHNR and CDR2 FQNEAQ (reference sequence). The CDR3 sequence is 17 residues long. Unmatched junction bases numbered 14, after V lost 5 bases and J lost 6 bases. In DNA form, the CDR3 reads TGTGCCAGCAGCCCCGGGCCATACAGGGGGCTGAGCAATGAGCAGTTCTTC. It codes for CASSPGPYRGLSNEQFF.

This sequence joins TRBV7-2 and TRBJ2-5; D unclear. TRBJ2-7 explains the end of the DNA better; the J call may be wrong. The germline V gene encodes CDR1 SGHTA and CDR2 FQGNSA. The CDR3 is 14 amino acids. CDR3 in amino acids: CASSLLGYRYEQYF. The DNA of the CDR3 is TGTGCCAGCAGCCTGCTGGGCTACCGCTACGAGCAGTACTTC.

The chain uses TRBV7-9 and TRBJ2-3; the D gene is possibly TRBD2 (7 bases). Trimming took 8 bases from V and 0 from J, leaving 15 bases between them. CDR3 size: 15 residues. CDR1 and CDR2 (germline): SEHNR, FQNEAQ (reference sequence). The CDR3 reads CASAGARESTDTQYF. Here the CDR3 DNA reads TGTGCCAGCGCGGGGGCCCGGGAGAGCACAGATACGCAGTATTTT.

This clone was observed once. The chain carries TRBV6-6 and TRBJ2-1; no clear D gene. There are 13 residues in the CDR3. Germline lookup yields CDR1 MNHNY and CDR2 SVGAGI (reference sequence). Trimming shortened V by 6 bases and J by 5 bases, and 11 bases separated the two germline ends. The CDR3: CASSLGRDNEQFF. The CDR3 nucleotides read TGTGCCAGCAGCCTGGGTCGGGACAATGAGCAGTTCTTC.

The CDR3 sequence: CASSVRQGGEQFF. DNA for the CDR3: TGTGCCAGCAGTGTGAGGCAGGGCGGTGAGCAGTTCTTC. This chain links TRBV2 with TRBJ2-1; perhaps TRBD1 as D (5 bases). CDR3 size: 13 residues. Germline V gene lookup returns CDR1 SNHLY and CDR2 FYNNEI. Between the trimmed V and J ends, which lost 4 bases and 9 bases, there was a span of 13 bases.

The CDR3 sequence: CASSFAGGLSYEQYF. Here the CDR3 DNA reads TGTGCCAGCAGCTTTGCGGGGGGCCTCTCCTACGAGCAGTACTTC. This chain joins TRBV5-4 and TRBJ2-7; 8 positions match TRBD2. V was pared by 2 bases and J by 0 bases, with 4 bases of the junction left unmatched. The length of the CDR3 is 15 residues. Germline assignment: CDR1 SGHNT and CDR2 YYREEE (reference sequence).

V is TRBV5-1 and J is TRBJ1-1; TRBD1 might be the D (5 bases). Per the germline V gene, CDR1 is SGHRS and CDR2 is YFSETQ. The CDR3 covers 16 residues. Trimming removed 3 bases from V and 2 bases from J, with 17 bases in between. In DNA form, the CDR3 reads TGCGCCAGCAGCTCCGAGGAGGGTAGGGGAAACACTGAAGCTTTCTTT. This translates into CASSSEEGRGNTEAFF.

This clone was picked up a small number of times. The chain couples TRBV7-2 to TRBJ2-1; a weak D match, TRBD2 (5 bases). The ends were cut back, 1 base at V and 3 bases at J, with 10 bases in the middle. This CDR3 contains 15 residues. From germline, CDR1 is SGHTA and CDR2 FQGNSA. CDR3 sequence (DNA): TGTGCCAGCAGCTTAGAATGGACTGGCTACAATGAGCAGTTCTTC. This codes for CASSLEWTGYNEQFF.

CDR3 protein: CASSPTGEGMNTEAFF. The CDR3 DNA follows: TGTGCCAGTAGTCCCACCGGGGAGGGGATGAACACTGAAGCTTTCTTT. This rearrangement joins TRBV19 to TRBJ1-1, with D perhaps matching TRBD1 (5 bases). The CDR3 totals 16 residues. Germline V gives CDR1 LNHDA, CDR2 SQIVND (reference sequence). V lost 5 bases, J lost 0 bases, and 16 bases lay in between.

The chain couples TRBV6-6 to TRBJ1-1; weak D call: TRBD1 (5 bases). There are 16 residues in the CDR3. CDR1 MNHNY and CDR2 SVGAGI come from the germline V gene (reference sequence). V lost 2 bases and J 0 bases, leaving 13 bases between the germline ends. The CDR3 is CASSYRQNILNTEAFF. CDR3 DNA: TGTGCCAGCAGTTACCGACAGAATATTCTGAACACTGAAGCTTTCTTT.

The chain uses TRBV2 and TRBJ1-1; D is uncertain. Deletions cut 7 bases from V and 3 bases from J, with 9 bases between. Germline V lookup: CDR1 SNHLY, CDR2 FYNNEI. The CDR3 runs 12 residues. CDR3 nucleotide sequence: TGTGCCAGCAAACGGTACGACACTGAAGCTTTCTTT. Its protein product is CASKRYDTEAFF.

This rearrangement joins TRBV7-8 to TRBJ1-2, with D tentatively TRBD1 (5 bases). Germline CDR1 and CDR2: SGHVS and FQNEAQ. Trimming removed 1 base from V and 2 bases from J, with 11 bases in between. CDR3 size: 15 residues. The CDR3 here is CASSLDGHQNYGYTF. The CDR3, as DNA: TGTGCCAGCAGCTTAGACGGACACCAAAACTATGGCTACACCTTC.

This clone was counted between two and nine times. Written as DNA, the CDR3 is TGCGCCAGCAGCCAAGGGACTAGCGGGAGGGGAAGCACAGATACGCAGTATTTT. Its protein product is CASSQGTSGRGSTDTQYF. This chain joins TRBV5-1 and TRBJ2-3; 16 bases match TRBD2. The germline V gene encodes CDR1 SGHRS and CDR2 YFSETQ. With 4 bases clipped from V and 0 bases from J, the junction kept 5 bases outside the gene matches. This CDR3 region has 18 residues. The full variable domain, in which reference TRBV5-1 and TRBJ2-3 provide the parts outside the CDR3, is KAGVTQTPRYLIKTRGQQVTLSCSPISGHRSVSWYQQTPGQGLQFLFEYFSETQRNKGNFPGRFSGRQFSNSRSEMNVSTLELGDSALYLCASSQGTSGRGSTDTQYFGPGTRLTVL.

The V gene is TRBV28, the J gene TRBJ2-7; TRBD2 aligns across 11 bases. The ends lost 5 bases at V and 9 bases at J; junction bases unmatched: 18. Germline V gene lookup returns CDR1 MDHEN and CDR2 SYDVKM. This CDR3 has 17 residues. The CDR3 DNA follows: TGTGCCAGCAGTCCCCCCCTCCTAGCGGGAGGCATCTCGCTGCAGTACTTC. This translates into CASSPPLLAGGISLQYF.

This chain connects TRBV7-9 to TRBJ2-2; 8 bases map to TRBD2. The germline V gene has CDR1 SEHNR and CDR2 FQNEAQ (reference sequence). CDR3 length: 14 residues. The trim removed 11 bases at V and 3 bases at J, leaving 8 bases unmatched. The CDR3 DNA follows: TGTGCCGGCGGCGGGGGGCAGGACACCGGGGAGCTGTTTTTT. Encoded protein: CAGGGGQDTGELFF.

The chain is built from TRBV14 and TRBJ1-5; D is ambiguous. The CDR3 spans 18 residues. Germline CDR1 reads SGHDN; CDR2 reads FVKESK. Trimming took 0 bases from V and 1 from J, leaving 16 bases between them. Here the CDR3 DNA reads TGTGCCAGCAGCCAAGACAAAATAGAGGGAGAGAGCAATCAGCCCCAGCATTTT. Translating gives CASSQDKIEGESNQPQHF.

The gene calls are TRBV7-2 and TRBJ1-3; TRBD1 might be the D (5 bases). Trimming stripped 2 bases from V and 0 bases from J, with 8 bases between. The CDR3 has 15 amino acids. CDR1 is SGHTA, CDR2 FQGNSA, per germline. CDR3: CASSLQGISGNTIYF. The CDR3 DNA sequence: TGTGCCAGCAGCTTACAGGGCATCTCTGGAAACACCATATATTTT.

The chain carries TRBV27 and TRBJ1-5; D remains ambiguous. The germline gives CDR1 MNHEY, CDR2 SMNVEV (reference sequence). Trimming shortened V by 5 bases and J by 0 bases, and 11 bases separated the two germline ends. CDR3 size: 15 residues. The DNA for the CDR3 is TGTGCCAGCAGTATACAGCCATATAGCAATCAGCCCCAGCATTTT. Its protein is CASSIQPYSNQPQHF.

This clone was observed a handful of times. V is TRBV30 and J is TRBJ2-7; TRBD1 matches at 7 bases. CDR1 and CDR2 (germline): GTSNPN, SVGIG (reference sequence). The CDR3 consists of 17 residues. V trimming: 1 base; J trimming: 4 bases; junction bases outside the gene matches: 16. The CDR3 DNA follows: TGTGCCTGGAGTGGGCTCTCGGGACAGCTCTTGGTGTACGAGCAGTACTTC. Protein: CAWSGLSGQLLVYEQYF.

The chain has TRBV5-1 and TRBJ2-5; tentatively, D is TRBD2 (5 bases). V was trimmed by 0 bases and J by 1 base, leaving 13 bases between them. The CDR3 spans 16 residues. Germline CDR1 and CDR2: SGHRS and YFSETQ. The CDR3, as DNA: TGCGCCAGCAGCTTGGCCGATTGGGCGGGCCAAGAGACCCAGTACTTC. It codes for CASSLADWAGQETQYF.

The rearrangement links TRBV5-1 to TRBJ1-4, with D maybe TRBD1 (5 bases). V shed 3 bases and J shed 6 bases, with 12 bases lying between them. This CDR3 is 14 amino acids long. CDR1 SGHRS and CDR2 YFSETQ come from the germline V gene. CDR3 sequence reads: CASSSTGTDEKLFF. Here the CDR3 DNA reads TGCGCCAGCAGCTCCACAGGCACTGATGAAAAACTGTTTTTT.

The V gene is TRBV5-1, the J gene TRBJ2-7; D possibly corresponds to TRBD2 (6 bases). This CDR3 is built from 15 residues. The V and J ends lost 0 bases and 5 bases respectively, with 15 bases between them. The V gene's germline CDR1 is SGHRS and CDR2 YFSETQ. CDR3 sequence (DNA): TGCGCCAGCAGCTTGGCCCCGGGAGTAGCGGACGAGCAGTACTTC. This gives the protein CASSLAPGVADEQYF.

This chain links TRBV5-1 with TRBJ2-5; D is undetermined. The CDR3 is 12 amino acids. Trimming stripped 8 bases from V and 2 bases from J, with 10 bases between. Germline V lookup: CDR1 SGHRS, CDR2 YFSETQ. CDR3 in DNA: TGCGCCAGTCTCGAGGATCAAGAGACCCAGTACTTC. Translated, it gives CASLEDQETQYF.

The chain carries TRBV5-1 and TRBJ2-7; D is uncertain. V lost 1 base to trimming and J lost 2 bases, with 7 bases between them. This CDR3 is built from 13 residues. The germline V gene has CDR1 SGHRS and CDR2 YFSETQ. The CDR3 loop is CASSLTVPYEQYF. The CDR3 DNA reads TGCGCCAGCAGCTTGACGGTTCCCTACGAGCAGTACTTC.

The chain has TRBV7-9 and TRBJ2-3; D is undetermined. Germline lookup yields CDR1 SEHNR and CDR2 FQNEAQ (reference sequence). V dropped 5 bases and J dropped 6 bases, with 12 bases sitting between them. This CDR3 spans 13 amino acids. CDR3 sequence (DNA): TGTGCCAGCAGCCACACCAGTATGGATACGCAGTATTTT. Translating gives CASSHTSMDTQYF.

The rearrangement links TRBV19 to TRBJ1-5; 8 bases agree with TRBD1. The CDR3 is 15 amino acids. V trimming: 5 bases; J trimming: 7 bases; junction bases outside the gene matches: 10. The germline CDR1 and CDR2 sequences are LNHDA and SQIVND (reference sequence). The CDR3, as DNA: TGTGCCAGTAGTTACACGGGACAGGCCGGGCAGCCCCAGCATTTT. Translation gives CASSYTGQAGQPQHF.